One and the same sample provided the 27 T cell receptor beta chains below, sequenced in a study of human T cells and chemical hapten exposure. Unique molecular identifiers were affixed to discrete cDNA molecules within the library. Using its own MiXCR run on the reads, TCRdb lists one record per CDR3 protein. The table shows a few hundred distinct CDR3 sequences, with approximately 54% occurring only once. This sample's treatment: therapeutic diphenylcyclopropenone sensitization with weekly scalp DPC. Sequenced here: whole blood, sampled before DPC sensitization or 2, 6, or about 24 weeks after (not recorded which). These receptor sequences come from an adult with alopecia areata. Some clones in this sample may be carry-over from other donors' samples. This table probably holds off-target reads from a library built for another chain.

The J gene is TRBJ2-5, the V gene TRBV7-9, with D perhaps TRBD2 (6 bases). CDR3 length equals 13 residues. Trimming removed 3 bases from V and 5 bases from J, with 10 bases in between. CDR1 is SEHNR, CDR2 FQNEAQ, per germline (reference sequence). The CDR3 is CASSFGGLETQYF. In nucleotides, the CDR3 is TGTGCCAGCAGCTTCGGAGGGTTGGAGACCCAGTACTTC.

This clonotype was counted between two and nine times. The chain recombines TRBV6-2 or TRBV6-3 with TRBJ2-7; D tentatively reads TRBD1 or TRBD2 (5 bases each). V was clipped by 7 bases and J by 0 bases, with 13 bases between them. Germline loops: CDR1 MNHEY, CDR2 SVGEGT. This CDR3 is built from 14 residues. In DNA form, the CDR3 reads TGTGCCAGCATGGGACGACAATTCTCCTACGAGCAGTACTTC. Protein: CASMGRQFSYEQYF.

This clonotype turned up a few times. This chain joins TRBV27 and TRBJ2-7, with 7 nucleotides matching TRBD1. V shed 3 bases, J shed 3 bases, and the junction held 5 bases outside the gene matches. This CDR3 is 14 amino acids long. CDR1 and CDR2 (germline): MNHEY, SMNVEV (reference sequence). DNA of the CDR3: TGTGCCAGCAGTTTTGATTCAGGGGGCTACGAGCAGTACTTC. Translating it yields CASSFDSGGYEQYF.

V gene TRBV28 combines with J gene TRBJ2-2; no definite D call. Trimming pared 6 bases from V and 1 base from J, leaving 15 bases between. CDR3 length: 16 residues. Per germline, CDR1 MDHEN and CDR2 SYDVKM. The CDR3 DNA sequence: TGTGCCAGCAGACCGACACCGACCCTGAACACCGGGGAGCTGTTTTTT. Translated, it gives CASRPTPTLNTGELFF. Full variable domain (remainder filled in from reference TRBV28 and TRBJ2-2): DVKVTQSSRYLVKRTGEKVFLECVQDMDHENMFWYRQDPGLGLRLIYFSYDVKMKEKGDIPEGYSVSREKKERFSLILESASTNQTSMYLCASRPTPTLNTGELFFGEGSRLTVL.

As regards this clonotype: The junction differs from germline at one of its ends, possibly a read error. The CDR3 sequence: CARDPVGPGGF. The CDR3 nucleotides read TGTGCCAGGGACCCTGTTGGGCCTGGGGGCTTC. This chain uses TRBV25-1 with TRBJ2-1; D tentatively fits TRBD1 or TRBD2 (5 bases each). The CDR3 extends over 11 amino acids. Per the germline V gene, CDR1 is MGHDK and CDR2 is SYGVNS.

The chain links TRBV24-1 to TRBJ2-3, with 10 bases fitting TRBD1. V lost 7 bases to trimming and J lost 4 bases; unmatched junction nucleotides: 7. Germline assignment: CDR1 KGHDR and CDR2 SFDVKD. The CDR3 is 15 amino acids. The CDR3 nucleotides are TGTGCCACCAGCAACCGGGACAGGGGCTCAGATACGCAGTATTTT. Translating it yields CATSNRDRGSDTQYF.

This clonotype occurred a few times. The chain links TRBV4-3 to TRBJ2-3; 10 bases fit TRBD2. The germline V gene encodes CDR1 LGHNA and CDR2 YSLEER. With 1 base clipped from V and 6 bases from J, the junction kept 7 bases outside the gene matches. This CDR3 contains 16 residues. CDR3: CASSQGTSGGRDTQYF. The CDR3 nucleotides are TGCGCCAGCAGCCAAGGGACTAGCGGTGGACGGGATACGCAGTATTTT.

This clonotype has only a few counts. This chain uses TRBV12-3 or TRBV12-4 with TRBJ1-3; no reliable D call. V was clipped by 1 base and J by 0 bases, with 4 bases between them. The CDR3 length is 14 residues. This CDR3 is CASSLESSGNTIYF. As DNA, the CDR3 is TGTGCCAGCAGTTTAGAGAGCTCTGGAAACACCATATATTTT.

This clonotype occurred once. V is TRBV7-3 and J is TRBJ1-2, with 9 bases identical to TRBD1. CDR3 length: 12 residues. Germline lookup yields CDR1 SGHTA and CDR2 FQGTGA. V lost 5 bases to trimming and J lost 10 bases; unmatched junction nucleotides: 5. CDR3 in amino acids: CASSPRQGVYTF. CDR3 bases: TGTGCCAGCAGCCCCCGACAGGGGGTCTACACCTTC.

This chain links TRBV28 with TRBJ1-6; possible D gene TRBD1, 6 bases. Per the germline V gene, CDR1 is MDHEN and CDR2 is SYDVKM. This CDR3 has 15 amino acids. V lost 6 bases to trimming and J lost 4 bases, with 13 bases between them. The CDR3 is CASSGFTGYNSPLHF. The CDR3 DNA is TGTGCCAGCAGCGGCTTCACAGGGTATAATTCACCCCTCCACTTT. Variable domain in full (rest from reference TRBV28 and TRBJ1-6): DVKVTQSSRYLVKRTGEKVFLECVQDMDHENMFWYRQDPGLGLRLIYFSYDVKMKEKGDIPEGYSVSREKKERFSLILESASTNQTSMYLCASSGFTGYNSPLHFGNGTRLTVT.

The chain employs TRBV29-1 and TRBJ2-1, with 9 bases lining up with TRBD2. The junction had 11 bases not matched to a gene; V was cut back by 8 bases and J by 6 bases. The CDR3 runs 14 residues. Germline V lookup: CDR1 SQVTM, CDR2 ANQGSEA. The CDR3 DNA reads as TGCAGCCACGCGGGGGGGCGGATAGGCAATGAGCAGTTCTTC. Its translation: CSHAGGRIGNEQFF.

The chain joins TRBV7-8 to TRBJ2-3, with D perhaps matching TRBD2 (5 bases). This CDR3 is built from 14 residues. Trimming removed 4 bases at V and 4 bases at J, with 12 bases between. Germline CDR1 reads SGHVS; CDR2 reads FQNEAQ. The CDR3 spells CASSSTGMADTQYF. CDR3 coding DNA: TGTGCCAGCAGCTCGACGGGGATGGCAGATACGCAGTATTTT.

The chain combines TRBV6-6 with TRBJ2-7; unclear D gene. The CDR3 length is 14 residues. Germline loops: CDR1 MNHNY, CDR2 SVGAGI (reference sequence). V lost 4 bases, J lost 0 bases, and 10 bases lay in between. CDR3 region: CASSLVLPSYEQYF. CDR3 bases: TGTGCCAGCAGTTTGGTCCTCCCCTCCTACGAGCAGTACTTC.

The chain joins TRBV2 to TRBJ2-5; TRBD2 agrees at 11 bases. The CDR3 has 17 amino acids. Germline-derived CDR1 and CDR2 are SNHLY and FYNNEI. V dropped 6 bases and J dropped 5; count of bases not matched to a gene: 14. CDR3 bases: TGTGCCAGCAGGCGAACCGTCCTACTAGCGGGGGTGGAGACCCAGTACTTC. Protein sequence: CASRRTVLLAGVETQYF. The full variable domain, completed using reference TRBV2 and TRBJ2-5, is EPEVTQTPSHQVTQMGQEVILRCVPISNHLYFYWYRQILGQKVEFLVSFYNNEISEKSEIFDDQFSVERPDGSNFTLKIRSTKLEDSAMYFCASRRTVLLAGVETQYFGPGTRLLVL.

This chain uses TRBV27 with TRBJ2-3; 7 positions match TRBD2. Trimming took 2 bases from V and 6 from J; bases not matched to a gene: 5. Germline values: CDR1 MNHEY, CDR2 SMNVEV (reference sequence). The CDR3 has 14 amino acids. The CDR3 is CASSLGGRGDTQYF. For the CDR3, the DNA is TGTGCCAGCAGTTTAGGCGGGAGAGGGGATACGCAGTATTTT.

This chain links TRBV27 with TRBJ2-7; D is ambiguous. V was clipped by 4 bases and J by 6 bases, with 13 bases between them. Germline V CDR1 and CDR2: MNHEY, SMNVEV (reference sequence). The CDR3 is made up of 13 amino acids. As DNA, the CDR3 is TGTGCCAGCAGTTCCGGAGACTCCCTCGAGCAGTACTTC. As protein: CASSSGDSLEQYF.

This chain links TRBV18 with TRBJ2-2; the D is unclear. V dropped 4 bases and J dropped 4 bases, with 4 bases sitting between them. The germline V gene has CDR1 KGHSH and CDR2 LQKENI. This CDR3 region has 12 residues. CDR3 in amino acids: CASSHATGELFF. The CDR3 DNA follows: TGTGCCAGCTCACATGCCACCGGGGAGCTGTTTTTT.

The chain carries TRBV28 and TRBJ1-1; perhaps TRBD1 as D (5 bases). V was pared by 2 bases and J by 8 bases, with 15 bases between. The germline V gene has CDR1 MDHEN and CDR2 SYDVKM. The CDR3 covers 14 residues. The CDR3 nucleotides are TGTGCCAGCAGTTTACAGGGTATTCATGTCGAAGCTTTCTTT. It encodes CASSLQGIHVEAFF.

The gene calls are TRBV10-2 and TRBJ2-2, with D tentatively TRBD2 (6 bases). The CDR3 is made up of 13 amino acids. Germline V gene sequence: CDR1 WSHSY, CDR2 SAAADI. Deletions cut 10 bases from V and 5 bases from J, with 14 bases between. The CDR3 here is CAISGTETGELFF. CDR3 in DNA: TGCGCCATATCCGGGACTGAGACCGGGGAGCTGTTTTTT.

The CDR3 DNA reads as TGCAGTGCTAGAGCTTCGGGGGGTCCCCAGAACACCGGGGAGCTGTTTTTT. This translates into CSARASGGPQNTGELFF. The chain joins TRBV20-1 to TRBJ2-2; 7 bases line up with TRBD2. The V gene's germline CDR1 is DFQATT and CDR2 SNEGSKA (reference sequence). V was clipped by 1 base and J by 1 base; unmatched bases: 9. The CDR3 consists of 17 residues.

This chain joins TRBV5-1 and TRBJ2-5; D gene uncertain. Deletions cut 4 bases from V and 3 bases from J, with 10 bases between. The CDR3 is 13 residues long. In germline, CDR1 is SGHRS, CDR2 YFSETQ. The CDR3 DNA follows: TGCGCCAGCAGCCCCGGGCCAGAAGAGACCCAGTACTTC. Its translation: CASSPGPEETQYF.

DNA for the CDR3: TGTGCCAGCAGCACACAGGGTCGGACCGGGGAGCTGTTTTTT. This gives the protein CASSTQGRTGELFF. The J gene is TRBJ2-2, the V gene TRBV7-3; D may be TRBD1 (6 bases). The CDR3 is made up of 14 amino acids. In germline, CDR1 is SGHTA, CDR2 FQGTGA. V lost 5 bases to trimming and J lost 5 bases, with 12 bases between them.

The chain has TRBV6-5 and TRBJ2-5; TRBD1 matches 11 bases. The germline V gene encodes CDR1 MNHEY and CDR2 SVGAGI. CDR3 length equals 14 residues. The V segment lost 2 bases and the J segment 9 bases; nucleotides outside the gene matches: 5. The CDR3 DNA reads as TGTGCCAGCAGTTACAAGGGGACAGGGGGTCCCCAGTACTTC. Its translation is CASSYKGTGGPQYF.

This chain links TRBV12-2 with TRBJ1-2; the tabulated D call, TRBD1, remains unverified against the DNA. TRBV12-2 has pseudogene status. The CDR3 is made up of 16 amino acids. The CDR3 DNA reads TGTGCAAGTCGACCCCCGGGACAGAAGTCTAACTATGGCTACACCTTC. This encodes CASRPPGQKSNYGYTF.

The chain combines TRBV27 with TRBJ1-6; possibly TRBD1 for D (6 bases). V lost 7 bases and J lost 7, with 17 bases in between. The CDR3 length is 15 residues. CDR1 is MNHEY and CDR2 is SMNVEV in the germline V gene (reference sequence). Here the CDR3 DNA reads TGTGCCAGCAAGGCCGGGATAAGGGGGAATTCACCCCTCCACTTT. It specifies CASKAGIRGNSPLHF.

The gene calls are TRBV10-3 and TRBJ2-7, with D hard to call. Trimming stripped 5 bases from V and 5 bases from J, with 10 bases between. This CDR3 contains 12 residues. Germline values: CDR1 ENHRY, CDR2 SYGVKD. The CDR3 DNA is TGTGCCATCAGTATAATAGGTAACGAGCAGTACTTC. Translation: CAISIIGNEQYF.

The J gene is TRBJ2-7, the V gene TRBV7-9, with TRBD1 matching over 9 bases. The length of the CDR3 is 14 residues. Germline-derived CDR1 and CDR2 are SEHNR and FQNEAQ (reference sequence). V was clipped by 6 bases and J by 6 bases; unmatched bases: 9. The CDR3 region has the DNA TGTGCCAGCAGTCCCGGGACAGGGAAGGGCGAGCAGTACTTC. Protein sequence: CASSPGTGKGEQYF.